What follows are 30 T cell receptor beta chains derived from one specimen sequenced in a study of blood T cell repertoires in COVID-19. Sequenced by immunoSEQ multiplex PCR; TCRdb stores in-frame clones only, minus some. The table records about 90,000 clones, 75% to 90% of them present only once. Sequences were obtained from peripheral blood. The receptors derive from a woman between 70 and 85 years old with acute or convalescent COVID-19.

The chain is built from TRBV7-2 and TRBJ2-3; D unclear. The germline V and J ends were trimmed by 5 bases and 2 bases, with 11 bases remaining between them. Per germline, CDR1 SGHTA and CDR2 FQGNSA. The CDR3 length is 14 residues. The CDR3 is CASSPWATTDTQYF. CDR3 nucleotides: TGTGCCAGCAGCCCGTGGGCGACCACAGATACGCAGTATTTT.

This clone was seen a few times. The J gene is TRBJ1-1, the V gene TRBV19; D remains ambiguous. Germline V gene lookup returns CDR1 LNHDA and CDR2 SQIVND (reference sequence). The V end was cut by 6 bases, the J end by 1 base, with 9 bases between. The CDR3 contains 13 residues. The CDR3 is CASSSLANTEAFF. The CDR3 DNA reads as TGTGCCAGTAGCTCTCTGGCGAACACTGAAGCTTTCTTT.

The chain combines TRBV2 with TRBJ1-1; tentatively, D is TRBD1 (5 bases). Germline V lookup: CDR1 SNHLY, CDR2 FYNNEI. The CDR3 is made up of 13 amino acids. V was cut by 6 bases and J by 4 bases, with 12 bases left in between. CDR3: CASRTQGGTEAFF. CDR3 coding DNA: TGTGCCAGCAGAACTCAGGGAGGCACTGAAGCTTTCTTT. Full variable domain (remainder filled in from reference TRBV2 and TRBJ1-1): EPEVTQTPSHQVTQMGQEVILRCVPISNHLYFYWYRQILGQKVEFLVSFYNNEISEKSEIFDDQFSVERPDGSNFTLKIRSTKLEDSAMYFCASRTQGGTEAFFGQGTRLTVV.

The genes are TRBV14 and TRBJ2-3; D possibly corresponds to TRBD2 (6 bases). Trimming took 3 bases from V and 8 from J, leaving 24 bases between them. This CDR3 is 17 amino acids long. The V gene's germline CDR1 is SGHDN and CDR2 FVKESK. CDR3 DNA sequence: TGTGCCAGCAGCCAGAACTCTGGACTATCTCTCACGGGTACGCAGTATTTT. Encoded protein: CASSQNSGLSLTGTQYF.

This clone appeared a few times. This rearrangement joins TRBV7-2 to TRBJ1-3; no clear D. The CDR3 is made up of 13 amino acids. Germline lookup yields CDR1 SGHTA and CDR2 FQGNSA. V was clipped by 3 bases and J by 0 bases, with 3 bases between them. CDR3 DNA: TGTGCCAGCAGCTTCCTCTCTGGAAACACCATATATTTT. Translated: CASSFLSGNTIYF.

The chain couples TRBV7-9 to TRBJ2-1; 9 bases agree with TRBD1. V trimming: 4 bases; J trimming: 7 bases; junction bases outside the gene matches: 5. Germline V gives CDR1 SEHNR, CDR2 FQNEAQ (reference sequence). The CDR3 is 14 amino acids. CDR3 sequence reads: CASSSWTGENEQFF. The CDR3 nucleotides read TGTGCCAGCAGCTCCTGGACAGGGGAGAATGAGCAGTTCTTC.

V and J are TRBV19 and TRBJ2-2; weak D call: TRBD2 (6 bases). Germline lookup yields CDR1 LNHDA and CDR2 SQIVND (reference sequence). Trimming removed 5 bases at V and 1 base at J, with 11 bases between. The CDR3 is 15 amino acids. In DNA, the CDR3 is TGTGCCAGTAGTGCCCTAGCGCTGAACACCGGGGAGCTGTTTTTT. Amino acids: CASSALALNTGELFF.

The CDR3 region has the DNA TGTGCCAGCAGCTCCCGGGACAGGGGAGCAGATACGCAGTATTTT. The encoded protein is CASSSRDRGADTQYF. The rearrangement joins TRBV28 to TRBJ2-3, with 10 bases fitting TRBD1. Unmatched junction bases numbered 7, after V lost 6 bases and J lost 4 bases. There are 15 residues in the CDR3. Germline CDR1 and CDR2: MDHEN and SYDVKM. Full variable domain (outside the CDR3, taken from reference TRBV28 and TRBJ2-3): DVKVTQSSRYLVKRTGEKVFLECVQDMDHENMFWYRQDPGLGLRLIYFSYDVKMKEKGDIPEGYSVSREKKERFSLILESASTNQTSMYLCASSSRDRGADTQYFGPGTRLTVL.

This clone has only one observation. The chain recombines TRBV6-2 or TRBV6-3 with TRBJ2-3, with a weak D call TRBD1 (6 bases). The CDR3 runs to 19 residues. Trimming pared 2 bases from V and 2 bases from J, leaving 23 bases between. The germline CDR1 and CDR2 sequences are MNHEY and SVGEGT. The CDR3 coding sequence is TGTGCCAGCAGTTACGGGGGACGGGTATCTGGGGGCCCCACAGATACGCAGTATTTT. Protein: CASSYGGRVSGGPTDTQYF.

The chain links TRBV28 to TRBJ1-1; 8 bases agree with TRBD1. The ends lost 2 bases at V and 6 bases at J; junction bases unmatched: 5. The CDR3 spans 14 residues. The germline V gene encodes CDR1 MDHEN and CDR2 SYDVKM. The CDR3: CASSLTGGASEAFF. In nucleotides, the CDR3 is TGTGCCAGCAGTTTAACAGGGGGAGCATCTGAAGCTTTCTTT.

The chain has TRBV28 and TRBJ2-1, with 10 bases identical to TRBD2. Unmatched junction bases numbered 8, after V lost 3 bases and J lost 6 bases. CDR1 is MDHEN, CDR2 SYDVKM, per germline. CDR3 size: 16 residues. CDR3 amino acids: CASSFGVAGGFNEQFF. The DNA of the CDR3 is TGTGCCAGCAGTTTTGGTGTAGCGGGGGGCTTCAATGAGCAGTTCTTC.

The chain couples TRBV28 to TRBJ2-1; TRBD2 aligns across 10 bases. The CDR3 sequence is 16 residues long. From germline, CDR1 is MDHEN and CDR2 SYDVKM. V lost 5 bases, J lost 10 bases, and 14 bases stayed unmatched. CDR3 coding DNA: TGTGCCAGCAGTGGGGGGGCTCTAGCGGGAGTGGAGGAGCAGTTCTTC. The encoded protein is CASSGGALAGVEEQFF.

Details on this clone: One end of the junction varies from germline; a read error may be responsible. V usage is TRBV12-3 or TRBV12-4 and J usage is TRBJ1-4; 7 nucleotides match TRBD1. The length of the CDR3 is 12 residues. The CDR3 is CASSFRQGEFSF. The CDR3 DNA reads TGTGCCAGCAGTTTCCGTCAGGGGGAATTTAGTTTT.

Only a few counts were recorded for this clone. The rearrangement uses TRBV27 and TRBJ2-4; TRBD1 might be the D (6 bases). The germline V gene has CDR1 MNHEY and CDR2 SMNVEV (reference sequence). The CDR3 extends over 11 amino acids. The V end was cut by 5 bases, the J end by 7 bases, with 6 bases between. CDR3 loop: CASSDRNIQYF. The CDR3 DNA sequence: TGTGCCAGCAGTGACAGGAACATTCAGTACTTC.

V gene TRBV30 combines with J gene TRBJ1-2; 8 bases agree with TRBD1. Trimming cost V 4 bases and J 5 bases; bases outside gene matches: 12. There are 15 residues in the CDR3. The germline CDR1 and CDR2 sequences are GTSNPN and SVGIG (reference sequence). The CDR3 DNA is TGTGCCTGGATTCGATCCGGGACAGGAAAATATGGCTACACCTTC. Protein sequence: CAWIRSGTGKYGYTF.

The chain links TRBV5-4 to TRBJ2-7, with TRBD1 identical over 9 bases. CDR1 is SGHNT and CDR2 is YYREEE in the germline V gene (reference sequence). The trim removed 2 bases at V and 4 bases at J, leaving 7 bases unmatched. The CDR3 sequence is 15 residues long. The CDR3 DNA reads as TGTGCCAGCAGCTTACAGGGGGCTATCGGGTACGAGCAGTACTTC. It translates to CASSLQGAIGYEQYF.

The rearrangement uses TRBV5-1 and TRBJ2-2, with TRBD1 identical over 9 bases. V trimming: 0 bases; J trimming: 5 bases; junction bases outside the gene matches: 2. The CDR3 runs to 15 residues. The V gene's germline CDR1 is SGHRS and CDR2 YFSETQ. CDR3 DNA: TGCGCCAGCAGCTTGGTGGGACAGGGAACCGGGGAGCTGTTTTTT. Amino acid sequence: CASSLVGQGTGELFF.

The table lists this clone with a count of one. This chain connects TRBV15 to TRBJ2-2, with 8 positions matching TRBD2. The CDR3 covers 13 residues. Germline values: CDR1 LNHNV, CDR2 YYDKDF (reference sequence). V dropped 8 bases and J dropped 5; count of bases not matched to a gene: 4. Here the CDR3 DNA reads TGTGCCACCGCGGGGGGCTGGACCGGGGAGCTGTTTTTT. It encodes CATAGGWTGELFF. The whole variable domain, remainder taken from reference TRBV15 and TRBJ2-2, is DAMVIQNPRYQVTQFGKPVTLSCSQTLNHNVMYWYQQKSSQAPKLLFHYYDKDFNNEADTPDNFQSRRPNTSFCFLDIRSPGLGDTAMYLCATAGGWTGELFFGEGSRLTVL.

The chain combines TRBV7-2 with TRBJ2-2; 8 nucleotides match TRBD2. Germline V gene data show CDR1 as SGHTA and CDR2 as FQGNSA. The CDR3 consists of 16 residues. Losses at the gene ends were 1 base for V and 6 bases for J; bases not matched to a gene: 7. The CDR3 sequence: CASSLVGGRSAGELFF. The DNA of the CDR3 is TGTGCCAGCAGCTTAGTGGGCGGGAGGTCAGCCGGGGAGCTGTTTTTT. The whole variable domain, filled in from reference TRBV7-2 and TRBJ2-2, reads GAGVSQSPSNKVTEKGKDVELRCDPISGHTALYWYRQSLGQGLEFLIYFQGNSAPDKSGLPSDRFSAERTGGSVSTLTIQRTQQEDSAVYLCASSLVGGRSAGELFFGEGSRLTVL.

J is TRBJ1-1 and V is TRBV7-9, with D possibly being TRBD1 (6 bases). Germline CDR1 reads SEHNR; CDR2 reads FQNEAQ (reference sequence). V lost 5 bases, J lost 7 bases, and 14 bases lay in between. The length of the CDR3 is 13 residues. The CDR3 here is CASSPTGQNEAFF. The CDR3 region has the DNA TGTGCCAGCAGCCCTACTGGACAGAATGAAGCTTTCTTT.

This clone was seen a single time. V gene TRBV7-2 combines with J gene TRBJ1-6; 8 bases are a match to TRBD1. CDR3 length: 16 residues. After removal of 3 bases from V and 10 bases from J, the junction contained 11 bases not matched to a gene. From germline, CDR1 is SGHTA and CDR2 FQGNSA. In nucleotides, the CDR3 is TGTGCCAGCAGCTTCCCTACAGGGGGGGGTCGCTCACCCCTCCACTTT. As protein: CASSFPTGGGRSPLHF.

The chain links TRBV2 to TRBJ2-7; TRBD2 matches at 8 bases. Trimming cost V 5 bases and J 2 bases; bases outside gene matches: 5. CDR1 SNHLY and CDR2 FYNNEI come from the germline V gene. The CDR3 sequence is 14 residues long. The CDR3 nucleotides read TGTGCCAGCAGTCATACTAGCGGACCCTACGAGCAGTACTTC. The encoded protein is CASSHTSGPYEQYF.

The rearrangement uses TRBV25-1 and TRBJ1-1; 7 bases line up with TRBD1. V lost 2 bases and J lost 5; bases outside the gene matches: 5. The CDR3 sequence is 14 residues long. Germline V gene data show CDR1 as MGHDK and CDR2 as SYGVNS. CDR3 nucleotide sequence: TGTGCCAGCAGTGAAAGTGGGACAGTGACTGAAGCTTTCTTT. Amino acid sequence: CASSESGTVTEAFF.

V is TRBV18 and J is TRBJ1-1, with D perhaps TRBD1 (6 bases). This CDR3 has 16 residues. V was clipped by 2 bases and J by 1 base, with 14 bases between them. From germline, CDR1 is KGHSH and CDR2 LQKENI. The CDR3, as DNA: TGTGCCAGCTCACCAAAGGCAGGGGCGGGGAACACTGAAGCTTTCTTT. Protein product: CASSPKAGAGNTEAFF.

The DNA for the CDR3 is TGTGCCACCGAGGGACATCTCACAGATACGCAGTATTTT. It specifies CATEGHLTDTQYF. This rearrangement joins TRBV19 to TRBJ2-3; tentatively, D is TRBD1 (6 bases). The CDR3 totals 13 residues. The V end lost 10 bases, the J end lost 2 bases, and 13 bases lay between the germline ends. Germline V gene lookup returns CDR1 LNHDA and CDR2 SQIVND (reference sequence).

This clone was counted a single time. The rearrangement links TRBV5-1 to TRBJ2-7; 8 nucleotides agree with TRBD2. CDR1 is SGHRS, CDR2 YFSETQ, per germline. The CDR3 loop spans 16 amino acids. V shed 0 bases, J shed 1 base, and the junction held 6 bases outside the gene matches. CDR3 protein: CASSLESSGLSYEQYF. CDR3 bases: TGCGCCAGCAGCTTGGAGTCTAGCGGGTTATCCTACGAGCAGTACTTC. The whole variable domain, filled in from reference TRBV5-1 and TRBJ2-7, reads KAGVTQTPRYLIKTRGQQVTLSCSPISGHRSVSWYQQTPGQGLQFLFEYFSETQRNKGNFPGRFSGRQFSNSRSEMNVSTLELGDSALYLCASSLESSGLSYEQYFGPGTRLTVT.

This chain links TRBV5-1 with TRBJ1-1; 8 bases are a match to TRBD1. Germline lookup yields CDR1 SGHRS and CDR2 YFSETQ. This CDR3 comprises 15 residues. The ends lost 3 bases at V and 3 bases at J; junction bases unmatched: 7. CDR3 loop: CASSSGGWSDTEAFF. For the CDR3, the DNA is TGCGCCAGCAGCTCAGGGGGCTGGAGTGACACTGAAGCTTTCTTT.

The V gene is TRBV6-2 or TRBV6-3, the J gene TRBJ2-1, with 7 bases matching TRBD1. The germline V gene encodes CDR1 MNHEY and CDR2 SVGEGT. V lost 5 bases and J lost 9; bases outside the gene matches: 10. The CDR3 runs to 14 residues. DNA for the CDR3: TGTGCCAGCAGTGCCCCGGGACAGACGGCTGAGCAGTTCTTC. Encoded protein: CASSAPGQTAEQFF.

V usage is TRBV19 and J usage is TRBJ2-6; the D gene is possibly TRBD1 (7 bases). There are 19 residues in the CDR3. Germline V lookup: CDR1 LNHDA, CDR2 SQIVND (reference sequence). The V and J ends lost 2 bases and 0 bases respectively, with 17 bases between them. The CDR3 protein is CASSIYFRGVSSGANVLTF. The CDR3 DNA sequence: TGTGCCAGTAGTATATATTTCAGGGGGGTGAGCTCTGGGGCCAACGTCCTGACTTTC.

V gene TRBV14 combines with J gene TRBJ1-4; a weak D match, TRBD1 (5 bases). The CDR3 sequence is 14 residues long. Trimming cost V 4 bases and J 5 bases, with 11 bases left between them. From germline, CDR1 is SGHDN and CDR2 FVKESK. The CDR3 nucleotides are TGTGCCAGCAGCCCCAGGGTTCAAAATGAAAAACTGTTTTTT. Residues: CASSPRVQNEKLFF.